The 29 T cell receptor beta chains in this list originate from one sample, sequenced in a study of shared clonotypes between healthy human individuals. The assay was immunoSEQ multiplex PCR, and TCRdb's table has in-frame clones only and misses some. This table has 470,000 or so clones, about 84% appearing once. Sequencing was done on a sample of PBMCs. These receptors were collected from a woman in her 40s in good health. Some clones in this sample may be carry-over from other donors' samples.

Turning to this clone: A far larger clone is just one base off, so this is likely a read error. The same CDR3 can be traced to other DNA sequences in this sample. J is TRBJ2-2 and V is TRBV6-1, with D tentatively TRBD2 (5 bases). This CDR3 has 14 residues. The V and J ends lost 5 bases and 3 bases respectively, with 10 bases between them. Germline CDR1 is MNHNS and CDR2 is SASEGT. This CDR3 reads CASSLLGDTGELFF. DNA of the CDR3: TGTGCCAGCAGTCTTTTGGGAGACACCGGGGAGCTGTTTTTT.

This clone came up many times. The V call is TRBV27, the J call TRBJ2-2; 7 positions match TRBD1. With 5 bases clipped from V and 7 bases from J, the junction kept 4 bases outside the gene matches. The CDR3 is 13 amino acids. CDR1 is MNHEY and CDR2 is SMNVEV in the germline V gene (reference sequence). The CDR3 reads CASSPAGGGELFF. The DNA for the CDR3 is TGTGCCAGCAGTCCCGCAGGGGGCGGGGAGCTGTTTTTT.

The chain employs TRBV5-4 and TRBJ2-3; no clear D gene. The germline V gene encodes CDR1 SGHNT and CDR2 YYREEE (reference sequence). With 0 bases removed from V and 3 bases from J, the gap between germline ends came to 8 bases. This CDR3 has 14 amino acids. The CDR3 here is CASSLGVGTDTQYF. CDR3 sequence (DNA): TGTGCCAGCAGCTTGGGGGTAGGAACAGATACGCAGTATTTT.

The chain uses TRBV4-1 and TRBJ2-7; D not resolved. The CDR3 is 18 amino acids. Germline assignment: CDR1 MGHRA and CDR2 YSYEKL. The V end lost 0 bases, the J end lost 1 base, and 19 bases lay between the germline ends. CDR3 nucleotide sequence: TGCGCCAGCAGCCAAGAAGTCGCCGGCGCAACCCTTTCCTACGAGCAGTACTTC. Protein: CASSQEVAGATLSYEQYF.

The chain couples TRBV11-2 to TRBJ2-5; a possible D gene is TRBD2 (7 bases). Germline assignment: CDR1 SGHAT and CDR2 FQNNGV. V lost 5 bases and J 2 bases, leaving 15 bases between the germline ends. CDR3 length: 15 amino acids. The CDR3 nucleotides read TGTGCCAGCAGCCCCAGGGGAGGGCAGCAAGAGACCCAGTACTTC. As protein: CASSPRGGQQETQYF.

Here the CDR3 reads CASSLYNRNQPQHF. In DNA form, the CDR3 reads TGTGCCAGCAGCCTATATAATCGCAATCAGCCCCAGCATTTT. This chain joins TRBV5-6 and TRBJ1-5; no reliable D call. The germline CDR1 and CDR2 sequences are SGHDT and YYEEEE. V was shortened by 4 bases and J by 2 bases, with 10 bases between the two germline ends. The CDR3 sequence is 14 residues long.

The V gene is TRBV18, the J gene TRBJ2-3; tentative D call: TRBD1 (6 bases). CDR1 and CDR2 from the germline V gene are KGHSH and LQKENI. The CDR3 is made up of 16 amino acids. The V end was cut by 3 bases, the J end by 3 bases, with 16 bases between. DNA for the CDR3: TGTGCCAGCTCACCTCGAGAGGACAGCAAGACAGATACGCAGTATTTT. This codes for CASSPREDSKTDTQYF.

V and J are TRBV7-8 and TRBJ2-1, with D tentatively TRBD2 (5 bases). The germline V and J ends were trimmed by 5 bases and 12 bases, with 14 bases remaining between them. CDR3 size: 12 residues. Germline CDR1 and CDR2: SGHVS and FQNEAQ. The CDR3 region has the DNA TGTGCCAGCAGCCCCCGTGAGGGTGGGCAGTTCTTC. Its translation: CASSPREGGQFF.

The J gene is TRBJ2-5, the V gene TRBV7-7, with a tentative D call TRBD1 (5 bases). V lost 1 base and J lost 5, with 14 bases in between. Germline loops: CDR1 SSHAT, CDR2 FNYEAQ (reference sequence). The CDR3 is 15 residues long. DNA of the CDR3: TGTGCCAGCAGCTTAGGGGGCTTGTCCGACGAGACCCAGTACTTC. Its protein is CASSLGGLSDETQYF.

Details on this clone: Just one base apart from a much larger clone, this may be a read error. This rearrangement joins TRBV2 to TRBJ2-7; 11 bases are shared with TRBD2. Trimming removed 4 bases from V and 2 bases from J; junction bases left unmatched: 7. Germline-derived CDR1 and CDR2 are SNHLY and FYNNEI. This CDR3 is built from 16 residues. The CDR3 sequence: CASSVTSGTLPYEQYF. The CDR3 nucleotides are TGTGCCAGCAGTGTGACTAGCGGGACACTTCCCTACGAGCAGTACTTC.

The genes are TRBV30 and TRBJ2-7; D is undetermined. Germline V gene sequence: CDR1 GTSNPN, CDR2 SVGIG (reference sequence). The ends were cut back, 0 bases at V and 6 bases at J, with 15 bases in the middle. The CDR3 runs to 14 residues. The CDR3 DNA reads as TGTGCCTGGAGTGTCCACCTCGACACCCCCGAGCAGTACTTC. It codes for CAWSVHLDTPEQYF.

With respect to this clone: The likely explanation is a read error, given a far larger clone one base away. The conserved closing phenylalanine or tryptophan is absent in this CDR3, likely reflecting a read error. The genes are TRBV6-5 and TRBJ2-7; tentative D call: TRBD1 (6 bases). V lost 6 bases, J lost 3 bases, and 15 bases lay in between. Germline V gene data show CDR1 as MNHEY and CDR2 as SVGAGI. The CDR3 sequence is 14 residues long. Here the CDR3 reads CASSRGPTVYEQYS. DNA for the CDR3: TGTGCCAGCAGCAGGGGACCGACAGTCTACGAGCAGTACTCC.

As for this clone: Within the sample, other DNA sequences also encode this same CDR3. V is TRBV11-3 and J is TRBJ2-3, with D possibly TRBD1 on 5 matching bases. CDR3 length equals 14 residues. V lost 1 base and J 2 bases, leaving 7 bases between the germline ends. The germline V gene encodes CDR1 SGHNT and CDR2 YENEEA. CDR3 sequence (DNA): TGTGCCAGCAGCTTAGGCAGGGCCACAGATACGCAGTATTTT. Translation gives CASSLGRATDTQYF.

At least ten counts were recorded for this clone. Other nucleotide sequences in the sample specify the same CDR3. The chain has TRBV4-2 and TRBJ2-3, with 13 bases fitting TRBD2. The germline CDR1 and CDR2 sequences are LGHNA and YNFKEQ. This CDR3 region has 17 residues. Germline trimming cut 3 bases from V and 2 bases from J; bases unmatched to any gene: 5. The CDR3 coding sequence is TGTGCCAGCAGCCAGCTAACTAGCGGGAGGGCCACAGATACGCAGTATTTT. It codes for CASSQLTSGRATDTQYF.

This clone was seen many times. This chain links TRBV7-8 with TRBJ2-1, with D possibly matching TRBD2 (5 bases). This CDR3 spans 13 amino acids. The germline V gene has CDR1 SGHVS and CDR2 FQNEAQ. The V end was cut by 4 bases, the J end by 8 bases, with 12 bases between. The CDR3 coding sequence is TGTGCCAGCAGCTCCCCCCAGAGGGATGAGCAGTTCTTC. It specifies CASSSPQRDEQFF.

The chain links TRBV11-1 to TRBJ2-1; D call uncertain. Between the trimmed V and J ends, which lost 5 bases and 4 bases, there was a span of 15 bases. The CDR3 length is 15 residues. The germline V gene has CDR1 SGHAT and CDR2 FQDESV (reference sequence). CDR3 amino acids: CASSVLRVTYNEQFF. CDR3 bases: TGTGCCAGCAGCGTACTTAGGGTTACTTACAATGAGCAGTTCTTC.

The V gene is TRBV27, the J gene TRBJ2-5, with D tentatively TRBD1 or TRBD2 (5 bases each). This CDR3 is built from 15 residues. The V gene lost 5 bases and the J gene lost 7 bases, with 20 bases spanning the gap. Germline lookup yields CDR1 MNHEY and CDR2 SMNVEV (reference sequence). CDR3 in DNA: TGTGCCAGCAGTAGGGACGGAGAGGGGTCCGGGACCCAGTACTTC. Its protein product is CASSRDGEGSGTQYF.

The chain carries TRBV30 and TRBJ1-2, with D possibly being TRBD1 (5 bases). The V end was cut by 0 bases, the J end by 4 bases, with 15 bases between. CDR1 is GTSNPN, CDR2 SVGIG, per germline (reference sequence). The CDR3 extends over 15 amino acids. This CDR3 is CAWSVGRAWGYGYTF. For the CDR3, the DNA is TGTGCCTGGAGTGTCGGCAGGGCCTGGGGCTATGGCTACACCTTC.

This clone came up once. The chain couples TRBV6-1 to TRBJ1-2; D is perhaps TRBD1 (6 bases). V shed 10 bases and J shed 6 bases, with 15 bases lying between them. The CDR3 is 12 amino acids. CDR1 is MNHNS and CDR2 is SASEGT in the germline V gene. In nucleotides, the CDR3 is TGTGCCATCGGACCAGGGGCGCATGGCTACACCTTC. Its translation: CAIGPGAHGYTF.

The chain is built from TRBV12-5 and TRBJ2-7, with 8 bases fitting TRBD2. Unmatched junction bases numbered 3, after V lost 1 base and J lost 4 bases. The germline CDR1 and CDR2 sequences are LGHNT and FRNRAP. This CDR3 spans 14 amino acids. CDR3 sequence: CASGLGLAPYEQYF. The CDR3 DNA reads TGTGCTAGTGGTTTGGGACTAGCGCCGTACGAGCAGTACTTC.

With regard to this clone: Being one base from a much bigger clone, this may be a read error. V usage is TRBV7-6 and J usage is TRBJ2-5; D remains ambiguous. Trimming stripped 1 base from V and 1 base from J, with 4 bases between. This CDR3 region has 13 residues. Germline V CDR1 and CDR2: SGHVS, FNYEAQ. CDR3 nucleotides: TGTGCCAGCAGCTTAGTGATCCAAGAGACCCAGTACTTC. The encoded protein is CASSLVIQETQYF.

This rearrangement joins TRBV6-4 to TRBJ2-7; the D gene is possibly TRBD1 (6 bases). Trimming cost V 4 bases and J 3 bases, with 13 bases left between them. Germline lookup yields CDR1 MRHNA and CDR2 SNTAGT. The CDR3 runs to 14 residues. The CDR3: CASSANRVRYEQYF. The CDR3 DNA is TGTGCCAGCAGTGCCAACAGGGTACGCTACGAGCAGTACTTC.

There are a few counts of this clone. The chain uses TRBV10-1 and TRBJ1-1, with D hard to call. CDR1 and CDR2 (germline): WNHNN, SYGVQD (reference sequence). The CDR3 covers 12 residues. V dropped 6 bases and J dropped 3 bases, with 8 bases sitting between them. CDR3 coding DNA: TGCGCCAGCAGCTGGTGTCACACTGAAGCTTTCTTT. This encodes CASSWCHTEAFF.

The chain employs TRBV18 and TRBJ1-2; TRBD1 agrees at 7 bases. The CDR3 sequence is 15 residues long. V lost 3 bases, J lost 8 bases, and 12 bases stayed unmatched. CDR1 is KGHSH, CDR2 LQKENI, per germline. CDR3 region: CASSPVDRAFGGYTF. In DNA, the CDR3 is TGTGCCAGCTCACCCGTCGACAGGGCATTTGGCGGCTACACCTTC.

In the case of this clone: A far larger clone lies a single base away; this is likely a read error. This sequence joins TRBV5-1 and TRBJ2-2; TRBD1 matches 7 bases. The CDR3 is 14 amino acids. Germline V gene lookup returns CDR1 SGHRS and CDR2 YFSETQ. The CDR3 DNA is TGCGCCAGCAGCCCGGGACAGATCACCGGGGAGCTGCTTTTT. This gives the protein CASSPGQITGELLF.

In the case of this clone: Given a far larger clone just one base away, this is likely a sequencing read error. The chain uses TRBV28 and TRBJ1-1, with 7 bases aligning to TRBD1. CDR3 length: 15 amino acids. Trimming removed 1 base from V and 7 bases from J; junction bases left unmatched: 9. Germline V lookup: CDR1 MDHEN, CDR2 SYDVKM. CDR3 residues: CASSLSSAGGIEAFF. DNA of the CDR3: TGTGCCAGCAGTTTATCTAGTGCAGGGGGTATTGAAGCTTTCTTT.

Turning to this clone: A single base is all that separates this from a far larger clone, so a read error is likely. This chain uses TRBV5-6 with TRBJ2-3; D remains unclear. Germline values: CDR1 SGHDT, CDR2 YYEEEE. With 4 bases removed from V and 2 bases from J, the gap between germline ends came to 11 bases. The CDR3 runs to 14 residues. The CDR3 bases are TGTGCCAGCAGCGTCGGGTCCTTCACAGATACGCAGTATTTT. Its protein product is CASSVGSFTDTQYF. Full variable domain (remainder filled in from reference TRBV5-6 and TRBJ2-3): DAGVTQSPTHLIKTRGQQVTLRCSPKSGHDTVSWYQQALGQGPQFIFQYYEEEERQRGNFPDRFSGHQFPNYSSELNVNALLLGDSALYLCASSVGSFTDTQYFGPGTRLTVL.

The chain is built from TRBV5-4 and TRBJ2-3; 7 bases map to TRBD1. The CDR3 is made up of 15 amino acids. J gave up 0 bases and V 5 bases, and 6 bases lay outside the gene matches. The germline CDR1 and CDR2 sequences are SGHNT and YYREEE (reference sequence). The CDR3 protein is CASSSPGQSTDTQYF. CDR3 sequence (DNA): TGTGCCAGCAGTTCTCCGGGACAGAGCACAGATACGCAGTATTTT. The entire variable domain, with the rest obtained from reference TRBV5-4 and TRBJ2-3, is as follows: ETGVTQSPTHLIKTRGQQVTLRCSSQSGHNTVSWYQQALGQGPQFIFQYYREEENGRGNFPPRFSGLQFPNYSSELNVNALELDDSALYLCASSSPGQSTDTQYFGPGTRLTVL.

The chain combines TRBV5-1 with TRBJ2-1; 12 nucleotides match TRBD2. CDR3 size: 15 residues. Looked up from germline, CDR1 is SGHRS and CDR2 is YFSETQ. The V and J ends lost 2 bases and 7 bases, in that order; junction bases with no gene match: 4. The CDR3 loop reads CASSFRLAGENEQFF. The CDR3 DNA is TGCGCCAGCAGCTTCCGACTAGCGGGAGAGAATGAGCAGTTCTTC.